This T cell receptor beta chain was found in a study of cytomegalovirus exposure and HLA in healthy donors. Findings and limits, study-wide: The study put roughly 160 TCR beta chains on its list as cytomegalovirus-associated. Three CMV-associated chains proved CMV antigen-specific in vitro.

Use of 60 Vbeta and 13 Jbeta primers characterized the PCR. Sequenced by immunoSEQ multiplex PCR; TCRdb stores in-frame clones only, minus some. The data hold approximately 84,000 clones, with roughly 74% observed a single time. As to this clone: Its antigen is still unknown.

With V trimmed by 4 bases and J by 7 bases, 8 bases remained unmatched. Germline loops: CDR1 SQVTM, CDR2 ANQGSEA. The CDR3 has 14 residues. This receptor was taken from a man aged 35 to 55 in good health and CMV-seronegative. The chain employs TRBV29-1 and TRBJ2-7, with 12 bases lining up with TRBD1. Sequencing input: PBMCs. CDR3 nucleotide sequence: TGCAGCGTTGTTCCGGGACAGGGGGCGAGGGAGCAGTACTTC. Its translation is CSVVPGQGAREQYF.